A selection of T cell receptor beta chains follows, all from one sample in a study of T cell repertoires in cytomegalovirus infection. MiXCR, applied by TCRdb to the reads, yields one record per CDR3 protein. In the table there are roughly 600,000 distinct CDR3 sequences, approximately 25% of which are singletons. Input material: CD8+ T cells from PBMCs. The receptors derive from a human donor in good health (CMV status not recorded). Some clones in this sample may be carry-over from other donors' samples. The CDR3 runs from the conserved cysteine through the conserved F or W. The order of the fields is clone size, J gene, D gene, V gene, CDR3 protein, CDR3 DNA. A D gene is named only where the DNA matches it firmly. A clone size is listed for some rows: how often the clone was seen (once, few, many), or a class if it is expanded.

clone_size: many; j_call: TRBJ2-1; d_call: .; v_call: TRBV7-9; cdr3_aa: CASSLRIQVPYNEQFF; cdr3_nt: TGTGCCAGCAGCTTAAGAATTCAGGTTCCCTACAATGAGCAGTTCTTC
clone_size: .; j_call: TRBJ1-1; d_call: .; v_call: TRBV6-2/TRBV6-3; cdr3_aa: CASSQFWAANTEAFF; cdr3_nt: TGTGCCAGCAGCCAGTTCTGGGCCGCGAACACTGAAGCTTTCTTT
clone_size: once; j_call: TRBJ1-2; d_call: .; v_call: TRBV2; cdr3_aa: CASRAGTPEGYTF; cdr3_nt: TGTGCCAGCAGGGCGGGGACTCCGGAGGGCTACACCTTC
clone_size: once; j_call: TRBJ1-1; d_call: .; v_call: TRBV6-6; cdr3_aa: CASSYAQGTFF; cdr3_nt: TGTGCCAGCAGTTATGCGCAGGGAACTTTCTTT
clone_size: .; j_call: TRBJ2-1; d_call: .; v_call: TRBV4-1; cdr3_aa: CASSPLRENEQFF; cdr3_nt: TGCGCCAGCAGCCCGCTACGGGAAAATGAGCAGTTCTTC
clone_size: .; j_call: TRBJ2-5; d_call: .; v_call: TRBV28; cdr3_aa: CASSSSDEAQYF; cdr3_nt: TGTGCCAGCAGTTCCTCCGACGAGGCCCAGTACTTC
clone_size: .; j_call: TRBJ1-1; d_call: .; v_call: TRBV28; cdr3_aa: CASSFIGQRNTEAFF; cdr3_nt: TGTGCCAGCAGTTTTATCGGCCAACGGAACACTGAAGCTTTCTTT
clone_size: few; j_call: TRBJ1-5; d_call: .; v_call: TRBV19; cdr3_aa: CATDNSGNQPQHF; cdr3_nt: TGTGCCACCGACAACTCCGGCAATCAGCCCCAGCATTTT
clone_size: .; j_call: TRBJ2-1; d_call: .; v_call: TRBV6-6; cdr3_aa: CASSYEVGANKQLF; cdr3_nt: TGTGCCAGCAGTTACGAGGTGGGGGCGAATAAGCAGTTGTTC
clone_size: many; j_call: TRBJ2-1; d_call: TRBD2; v_call: TRBV7-9; cdr3_aa: CASSLLSGGAANEQFF; cdr3_nt: TGTGCCAGCAGCCTTCTTAGCGGGGGGGCCGCGAATGAGCAGTTCTTC
clone_size: .; j_call: TRBJ1-1; d_call: .; v_call: TRBV5-4; cdr3_aa: CASSLTWGVEAFF; cdr3_nt: TGTGCCAGCAGCTTGACATGGGGAGTGGAGGCTTTCTTT
clone_size: .; j_call: TRBJ2-3; d_call: .; v_call: TRBV2; cdr3_aa: CASSEGLGGRSTDTQYF; cdr3_nt: TGTGCCAGCAGTGAAGGCCTGGGGGGTAGGAGCACAGATACGCAGTATTTT
clone_size: few; j_call: TRBJ2-2; d_call: .; v_call: TRBV28; cdr3_aa: CASTDIANTGELFF; cdr3_nt: TGTGCCAGCACCGACATTGCGAACACCGGGGAGCTGTTTTTT
clone_size: .; j_call: TRBJ2-3; d_call: TRBD2; v_call: TRBV20-1; cdr3_aa: CSARDNLAGGLTDTQYF; cdr3_nt: TGCAGTGCTAGAGATAATCTAGCGGGGGGGCTTACAGATACGCAGTATTTT
clone_size: .; j_call: TRBJ2-4; d_call: .; v_call: TRBV25-1; cdr3_aa: CASSEGWARNIQYF; cdr3_nt: TGTGCCAGCAGTGAGGGTTGGGCACGGAACATTCAGTACTTC
clone_size: few; j_call: TRBJ1-1; d_call: TRBD1; v_call: TRBV5-1; cdr3_aa: CASSSGVTGLMNTEAFF; cdr3_nt: TGCGCCAGCAGCTCGGGGGTGACAGGGTTGATGAACACTGAAGCTTTCTTT
clone_size: .; j_call: TRBJ2-1; d_call: TRBD2; v_call: TRBV29-1; cdr3_aa: CSVLPGGVPYNEQFF; cdr3_nt: TGCAGCGTCTTGCCTGGGGGGGTCCCCTACAATGAGCAGTTCTTC
clone_size: .; j_call: TRBJ1-4; d_call: TRBD1; v_call: TRBV7-6; cdr3_aa: CASSPRDRVSNEKLFF; cdr3_nt: TGTGCCAGCAGCCCACGCGACAGGGTTAGCAATGAAAAACTGTTTTTT
clone_size: many; j_call: TRBJ1-5; d_call: .; v_call: TRBV28; cdr3_aa: CASSLTNQPQHF; cdr3_nt: TGTGCCAGCAGTTTAACCAATCAGCCCCAGCATTTT
clone_size: few; j_call: TRBJ2-3; d_call: .; v_call: TRBV24-1; cdr3_aa: CATSDSRHSWSDTQYF; cdr3_nt: TGTGCCACCAGTGATTCCCGACATAGTTGGTCAGATACGCAGTATTTT
clone_size: .; j_call: TRBJ2-3; d_call: TRBD2; v_call: TRBV11-2; cdr3_aa: CASSLVVGGIFHTDTQYF; cdr3_nt: TGTGCCAGCAGCTTAGTTGTCGGGGGGATCTTCCACACAGATACGCAGTATTTT
clone_size: few; j_call: TRBJ2-5; d_call: .; v_call: TRBV2; cdr3_aa: CATNLQETQYF; cdr3_nt: TGTGCCACCAATCTTCAAGAGACCCAGTACTTC
clone_size: few; j_call: TRBJ2-6; d_call: .; v_call: TRBV7-6; cdr3_aa: CASSLGVVAGANVLTF; cdr3_nt: TGTGCCAGCAGCTTAGGTGTCGTCGCGGGGGCCAACGTCCTGACTTTC
clone_size: many; j_call: TRBJ2-3; d_call: TRBD2; v_call: TRBV7-9; cdr3_aa: CASSPIRDTGTSGGVVTDTQYF; cdr3_nt: TGTGCCAGCAGCCCCATCAGGGACACCGGGACTAGCGGGGGCGTCGTCACAGATACGCAGTATTTT
clone_size: many; j_call: TRBJ2-1; d_call: TRBD2; v_call: TRBV7-2; cdr3_aa: CASSLATGSSGGSSYNEQFF; cdr3_nt: TGTGCCAGCAGCTTAGCGACCGGGTCTAGCGGGGGGAGCTCCTACAATGAGCAGTTCTTC
clone_size: many; j_call: TRBJ2-3; d_call: TRBD2; v_call: TRBV7-6; cdr3_aa: CASSYLAAGTDTQYF; cdr3_nt: TGTGCCAGCAGTTACCTAGCGGCGGGAACAGATACGCAGTATTTT
clone_size: few; j_call: TRBJ1-6; d_call: TRBD1; v_call: TRBV5-5; cdr3_aa: CASSLSLGQGAGSPLHF; cdr3_nt: TGTGCCAGCAGCTTAAGCCTGGGGCAGGGGGCAGGATCACCCCTCCACTTT
clone_size: .; j_call: TRBJ2-2; d_call: TRBD1; v_call: TRBV6-1; cdr3_aa: CASSDPGQGGDTGELFF; cdr3_nt: TGTGCCAGCAGTGACCCGGGACAGGGGGGGGACACCGGGGAGCTGTTTTTT
clone_size: .; j_call: TRBJ2-7; d_call: TRBD1; v_call: TRBV9; cdr3_aa: CASSVGDSFYEQYF; cdr3_nt: TGTGCCAGCAGCGTAGGGGACAGTTTCTACGAGCAGTACTTC
clone_size: many; j_call: TRBJ2-1; d_call: TRBD1; v_call: TRBV6-1; cdr3_aa: CASSRGRNEQFF; cdr3_nt: TGTGCCAGCAGTAGGGGGCGCAATGAGCAGTTCTTC
clone_size: .; j_call: TRBJ2-1; d_call: .; v_call: TRBV5-5; cdr3_aa: CASSLASAPNNEQFF; cdr3_nt: TGTGCCAGCAGCTTGGCATCGGCCCCCAACAATGAGCAGTTCTTC
clone_size: many; j_call: TRBJ2-5; d_call: .; v_call: TRBV7-8; cdr3_aa: CASSPVRARGPQETQYF; cdr3_nt: TGTGCCAGCAGCCCCGTGAGGGCCAGGGGCCCCCAAGAGACCCAGTACTTC
clone_size: many; j_call: TRBJ2-3; d_call: .; v_call: TRBV7-9; cdr3_aa: CASSPRMRTDTQYF; cdr3_nt: TGTGCCAGCAGCCCCCGAATGCGTACAGATACGCAGTATTTT
clone_size: few; j_call: TRBJ1-6; d_call: TRBD1; v_call: TRBV5-6; cdr3_aa: CASSSNFDRDPYNSPLHF; cdr3_nt: TGTGCCAGCAGCTCAAACTTCGACAGGGATCCCTATAATTCACCCCTCCACTTT
clone_size: .; j_call: TRBJ2-7; d_call: .; v_call: TRBV2; cdr3_aa: CASSEALQHWREQYF; cdr3_nt: TGTGCCAGCAGTGAAGCGCTACAGCATTGGCGCGAGCAGTACTTC
clone_size: many; j_call: TRBJ1-1; d_call: .; v_call: TRBV12-3/TRBV12-4; cdr3_aa: CARRRVDTEAFF; cdr3_nt: TGTGCCCGACGGAGGGTGGACACTGAAGCTTTCTTT
clone_size: .; j_call: TRBJ1-2; d_call: .; v_call: TRBV29-1; cdr3_aa: CSVETLGEGYTF; cdr3_nt: TGCAGCGTTGAAACACTGGGGGAAGGCTACACCTTC
clone_size: .; j_call: TRBJ2-1; d_call: .; v_call: TRBV7-9; cdr3_aa: CASSLRADNAYNEQFF; cdr3_nt: TGTGCCAGCAGCTTAAGGGCCGATAACGCCTACAATGAGCAGTTCTTC
clone_size: .; j_call: TRBJ2-2; d_call: TRBD1; v_call: TRBV5-1; cdr3_aa: CASSAPNRGDTGELFF; cdr3_nt: TGCGCCAGCAGCGCTCCGAACAGGGGGGACACCGGGGAGCTGTTTTTT
clone_size: .; j_call: TRBJ1-2; d_call: .; v_call: TRBV2; cdr3_aa: CASSLPDPDFF; cdr3_nt: TGTGCCAGCAGTCTCCCGGACCCAGACTTCTTC
clone_size: .; j_call: TRBJ2-1; d_call: TRBD2; v_call: TRBV2; cdr3_aa: CASSEWGGNEQFF; cdr3_nt: TGTGCCAGCAGTGAGTGGGGGGGGAATGAGCAGTTCTTC
clone_size: .; j_call: TRBJ2-5; d_call: .; v_call: TRBV5-1; cdr3_aa: CASSLGTYQYF; cdr3_nt: TGCGCCAGCAGCCTGGGGACTTACCAGTACTTC
clone_size: .; j_call: TRBJ2-3; d_call: .; v_call: TRBV6-5; cdr3_aa: CASTPDGSNFHSTQYF; cdr3_nt: TGTGCCAGCACCCCGGACGGAAGCAACTTCCACAGTACGCAGTATTTT
clone_size: .; j_call: TRBJ2-5; d_call: .; v_call: TRBV7-9; cdr3_aa: CASSTVDEETQYF; cdr3_nt: TGTGCCAGCAGCACTGTGGATGAAGAGACCCAGTACTTC
clone_size: few; j_call: TRBJ2-1; d_call: .; v_call: TRBV6-5; cdr3_aa: CASSYSIQGSYNEQFF; cdr3_nt: TGTGCCAGCAGTTACTCGATTCAGGGTTCCTACAATGAGCAGTTCTTC
clone_size: few; j_call: TRBJ1-4; d_call: .; v_call: TRBV29-1; cdr3_aa: CSVVEGKLFF; cdr3_nt: TGCAGCGTTGTTGAAGGGAAACTGTTTTTT
clone_size: .; j_call: TRBJ1-1; d_call: .; v_call: TRBV29-1; cdr3_aa: CSGRTGNTEAFF; cdr3_nt: TGCAGCGGGCGAACAGGGAACACTGAAGCTTTCTTT
clone_size: .; j_call: TRBJ1-2; d_call: TRBD1; v_call: TRBV2; cdr3_aa: CASSDPSEDRGMEQDGYTF; cdr3_nt: TGTGCCAGCAGTGATCCCTCTGAGGACAGGGGGATGGAACAGGATGGCTACACCTTC
clone_size: .; j_call: TRBJ2-3; d_call: .; v_call: TRBV24-1; cdr3_aa: CATSDARGGISTDTQYF; cdr3_nt: TGTGCCACCAGTGATGCCAGGGGAGGGATAAGCACAGATACGCAGTATTTT
clone_size: .; j_call: TRBJ2-5; d_call: .; v_call: TRBV29-1; cdr3_aa: CSVGPPVGQETQYF; cdr3_nt: TGCAGCGTTGGGCCACCCGTCGGCCAAGAGACCCAGTACTTC
clone_size: .; j_call: TRBJ2-3; d_call: TRBD2; v_call: TRBV6-6; cdr3_aa: CASSYVRGLAGGEDTQYF; cdr3_nt: TGTGCCAGCAGTTACGTCCGCGGACTAGCGGGGGGGGAGGATACGCAGTATTTT
clone_size: many; j_call: TRBJ1-4; d_call: TRBD1; v_call: TRBV7-2; cdr3_aa: CASSPRGLWEKLFF; cdr3_nt: TGTGCCAGCAGCCCCAGGGGGCTCTGGGAAAAACTGTTTTTT
clone_size: .; j_call: TRBJ2-7; d_call: .; v_call: TRBV6-5; cdr3_aa: CASTLNGAEQYF; cdr3_nt: TGTGCCAGCACCCTTAATGGTGCCGAGCAGTACTTC